The 4 T cell receptor beta chains in this list originate from one sample, sequenced in a study of blood T cell repertoires in COVID-19 (dated by TCRdb to about 2020). Receptor amplification or capture employed the immunoSEQ multiplex PCR assay. TCRdb re-hosts the immuneACCESS table, in-frame sequences only. Its copies lack some clones; in the studies checked, an unresolved V gene accounts for under half of them, and the cause for the rest is not known. The sample data list over 300,000 clones, and nearly 90% of these were observed just once. About 6.5% of the sample rests with the top ten. Source material: peripheral blood. Receptors originate from a man younger than 30 with active or convalescent COVID-19.

V gene TRBV7-8 combines with J gene TRBJ1-1; 8 nucleotides line up with TRBD1. The CDR3 has 17 amino acids. The V segment lost 5 bases and the J segment 1 base; nucleotides outside the gene matches: 12. Germline CDR1 reads SGHVS; CDR2 reads FQNEAQ. CDR3 in DNA: TGTGCCAGCAGCCGTCCGGCGGACAGGGTGACGAACACTGAAGCTTTCTTT. Amino acid sequence: CASSRPADRVTNTEAFF.

The rearrangement joins TRBV29-1 to TRBJ2-3, with D possibly TRBD2 on 5 matching bases. CDR3 length equals 16 residues. CDR1 is SQVTM and CDR2 is ANQGSEA in the germline V gene. The V end lost 3 bases, the J end lost 0 bases, and 16 bases lay between the germline ends. DNA for the CDR3: TGCAGCGTTGACGGATCTAGAGGGAAAAGCACAGATACGCAGTATTTT. Its protein product is CSVDGSRGKSTDTQYF.

This clone was observed a handful of times. The J gene is TRBJ2-3, the V gene TRBV5-1; D perhaps matches TRBD1 (5 bases). Germline V lookup: CDR1 SGHRS, CDR2 YFSETQ. The CDR3 consists of 13 residues. Trimming cost V 0 bases and J 4 bases, with 6 bases left between them. The CDR3 here is CASSLGQPDTQYF. CDR3 bases: TGCGCCAGCAGCTTGGGACAGCCAGATACGCAGTATTTT.

The chain is built from TRBV29-1 and TRBJ1-2, with a possible D match to TRBD1 (6 bases). Germline V lookup: CDR1 SQVTM, CDR2 ANQGSEA. The CDR3 runs to 12 residues. The CDR3 spells CSVDRLNYGYTF. DNA for the CDR3: TGCAGTGTGGACAGACTTAACTATGGCTACACCTTC.